These T cell receptor beta chains were read from a single sample in a study of T cell responses to AZD1222 COVID-19 vaccine. Produced via immunoSEQ multiplex PCR; TCRdb's table is partial and in-frame only. The data contain about 110,000 clones, roughly 80% of them singletons. Sample: peripheral blood, taken on day 0 of AZD1222 vaccination. These receptors all stem from an adult in good health. Both conserved end residues are part of each CDR3. The order of the fields is V gene, CDR3 protein.

v_gene: TRBV4-3
CDR3aa: CAPPQVVVAGTLPYEQYF

v_gene: TRBV5-6
CDR3aa: CASSLGRGYSGELFF

v_gene: TRBV5-1
CDR3aa: CASSLAVAGGNEQFF

v_gene: TRBV5-1
CDR3aa: CASSFPAGSSYNEQFF

v_gene: TRBV4-2
CDR3aa: CASSGLGQAAVYTF

v_gene: TRBV7-6
CDR3aa: CASSLGQGAGDTQYF

v_gene: TRBV4-2
CDR3aa: CASSQDALGRSNEQYF

v_gene: TRBV2
CDR3aa: CATGQGSGYTF

v_gene: TRBV5-1
CDR3aa: CASSDPGSSGETQYF

v_gene: TRBV2
CDR3aa: CASRGVGTQYF

v_gene: TRBV7-9
CDR3aa: CASSLEPGNTGELFF

v_gene: TRBV5-1
CDR3aa: CASSSGTSVPGELFF

v_gene: TRBV12-5
CDR3aa: CASGPGTGGYEQYF

v_gene: TRBV6-5
CDR3aa: CASSYRTGVAEAFF

v_gene: TRBV10-3
CDR3aa: CAISESKPEQYF

v_gene: TRBV24-1
CDR3aa: CATSDPGRGARGADTQYF

v_gene: TRBV9
CDR3aa: CASSVDGSLSYNEQFF

v_gene: TRBV28
CDR3aa: CASRGTGLTSYEQYF

v_gene: TRBV3-1/TRBV3-2
CDR3aa: CASSQATSTLMVEQFF

v_gene: TRBV6-5
CDR3aa: CASSYAQTYGYTF

v_gene: TRBV7-6
CDR3aa: CASSIDRGSPYEQYF

v_gene: TRBV30
CDR3aa: CAWNRGQRNTEAFF

v_gene: TRBV7-3
CDR3aa: CASSLQLSGTQYF

v_gene: TRBV7-9
CDR3aa: CASSQLGGHTEAFF

v_gene: TRBV9
CDR3aa: CATSRGTTDTQYF

v_gene: TRBV5-1
CDR3aa: CASSGLQGAMADTQYF

v_gene: TRBV20-1
CDR3aa: CRTTDTQYF

v_gene: TRBV6-2/TRBV6-3
CDR3aa: CASSYALANEQFF